Below, 28 T cell receptor beta chains from the same sample are listed, as sequenced in a study of OX40 agonist ivuxolimab in advanced cancers. Libraries were prepared by immunoSEQ multiplex PCR; TCRdb keeps only in-frame clonotypes and omits some of them. The sample gives roughly 28,000 clones, more than 75% of which show up once; roughly 27% is in the top ten. Sequencing was performed on CD4+ or CD8+ T cells sorted from blood, taken in a trial of the OX40 agonist ivuxolimab. The receptors were gathered from an adult with an advanced solid tumor such as melanoma, head and neck, liver or kidney cancer.

This chain connects TRBV28 to TRBJ2-5; weak D call: TRBD1 (6 bases). V lost 3 bases and J lost 2, with 10 bases in between. The length of the CDR3 is 14 residues. CDR1 and CDR2 (germline): MDHEN, SYDVKM. As DNA, the CDR3 is TGTGCCAGCAGTTTGCAGGGGTGGCAAGAGACCCAGTACTTC. It is translated as CASSLQGWQETQYF.

The V gene is TRBV5-1, the J gene TRBJ2-3, with 9 bases identical to TRBD2. V shed 9 bases, J shed 2 bases, and the junction held 10 bases outside the gene matches. Per germline, CDR1 SGHRS and CDR2 YFSETQ. This CDR3 is 15 amino acids long. The CDR3 is CATRSGGFFTDTQYF. DNA for the CDR3: TGCGCCACCAGAAGCGGGGGGTTCTTCACAGATACGCAGTATTTT.

A single count supports this clone. The chain combines TRBV6-5 with TRBJ2-5; TRBD2 is a possible D gene (6 bases). The CDR3 covers 13 residues. The germline V gene encodes CDR1 MNHEY and CDR2 SVGAGI. Between the trimmed V and J ends, which lost 2 bases and 4 bases, there was a span of 8 bases. The CDR3 loop is CASSYRGGETQYF. CDR3 in DNA: TGTGCCAGCAGTTACAGGGGAGGAGAGACCCAGTACTTC.

The genes are TRBV6-5 and TRBJ2-1; 8 bases agree with TRBD1. This CDR3 is built from 15 residues. V gave up 6 bases and J gave up 5 bases; unmatched junction bases: 9. Germline CDR1 is MNHEY and CDR2 is SVGAGI. The CDR3 DNA sequence: TGTGCCAGCAGCTCCGGGACAGGTGGTCACAATGAGCAGTTCTTC. The encoded protein is CASSSGTGGHNEQFF.

The chain combines TRBV4-1 with TRBJ2-7, with a possible D match to TRBD2 (6 bases). Trimming cost V 4 bases and J 0 bases, with 13 bases left between them. The CDR3 runs 15 residues. Germline CDR1 and CDR2: MGHRA and YSYEKL. The CDR3 sequence is CASSLADSHSYEQYF. For the CDR3, the DNA is TGCGCCAGCAGCCTAGCGGACTCTCACTCCTACGAGCAGTACTTC.

This sequence joins TRBV19 and TRBJ1-6, with TRBD1 as a possible D gene (6 bases). The CDR3 is 14 amino acids. V lost 5 bases and J lost 7, with 12 bases in between. Germline lookup yields CDR1 LNHDA and CDR2 SQIVND (reference sequence). CDR3 loop: CASSLGHSNSPLHF. The CDR3 DNA is TGTGCCAGTAGTTTGGGACATAGCAATTCACCCCTCCACTTT.

The chain is built from TRBV6-5 and TRBJ2-1, with a tentative D call TRBD1 (6 bases). CDR3 length equals 13 residues. Trimming pared 2 bases from V and 4 bases from J, leaving 6 bases between. Per germline, CDR1 MNHEY and CDR2 SVGAGI. As DNA, the CDR3 is TGTGCCAGCAGTTACGGACAGTACAATGAGCAGTTCTTC. Translated: CASSYGQYNEQFF.

The rearrangement uses TRBV6-1 and TRBJ1-1, with TRBD1 as a possible D gene (6 bases). CDR1 and CDR2 (germline): MNHNS, SASEGT. The V and J ends lost 7 bases and 7 bases respectively, with 22 bases between them. This CDR3 has 15 residues. The CDR3 is CASIMRWSGADEAFF. CDR3 coding DNA: TGTGCCAGCATCATGAGGTGGTCAGGGGCAGATGAAGCTTTCTTT.

The CDR3 DNA is TGTGCCAGCAGTCCTCCTCCGCCGGGTGGCTACACCTTC. Protein product: CASSPPPPGGYTF. J is TRBJ1-2 and V is TRBV11-1; D uncertain. Trimming shortened V by 6 bases and J by 7 bases, and 15 bases separated the two germline ends. CDR3 length: 13 residues. Germline V gives CDR1 SGHAT, CDR2 FQDESV (reference sequence).

The rearrangement links TRBV5-6 to TRBJ2-7, with a weak D call TRBD1 (6 bases). V was clipped by 0 bases and J by 3 bases, with 10 bases between them. There are 14 residues in the CDR3. CDR1 is SGHDT and CDR2 is YYEEEE in the germline V gene. The CDR3 is CASSLALDSYEQYF. The CDR3 nucleotides are TGTGCCAGCAGCTTGGCCTTGGACAGCTACGAGCAGTACTTC.

The rearrangement links TRBV10-3 to TRBJ2-3; D is unresolved. This CDR3 contains 15 residues. The V gene's germline CDR1 is ENHRY and CDR2 SYGVKD. V was pared by 0 bases and J by 0 bases, with 7 bases between. CDR3 DNA: TGTGCCATCAGTGAGTCAGAGACTAGCACAGATACGCAGTATTTT. Protein: CAISESETSTDTQYF.

The sample holds a few counts of this clone. This chain joins TRBV27 and TRBJ1-5; D not resolved. The length of the CDR3 is 12 residues. From germline, CDR1 is MNHEY and CDR2 SMNVEV (reference sequence). V shed 5 bases and J shed 2 bases, with 4 bases lying between them. CDR3 DNA: TGTGCCAGCAGTCCCGGCAATCAGCCCCAGCATTTT. Its protein product is CASSPGNQPQHF.

The V call is TRBV28, the J call TRBJ1-3; D is unclear. V lost 6 bases, J lost 0 bases, and 12 bases lay in between. The CDR3 is 15 residues long. Germline V gene data show CDR1 as MDHEN and CDR2 as SYDVKM. The CDR3, as DNA: TGTGCCAGCAGGCTGGACTGGCACTCTGGAAACACCATATATTTT. Translated: CASRLDWHSGNTIYF.

V usage is TRBV29-1 and J usage is TRBJ2-7, with D possibly being TRBD1 (6 bases). The germline CDR1 and CDR2 sequences are SQVTM and ANQGSEA. This CDR3 is 14 amino acids long. Trimming removed 4 bases at V and 6 bases at J, with 19 bases between. CDR3: CSVVRQETFGEQYF. Written as DNA, the CDR3 is TGCAGCGTTGTGCGACAGGAAACTTTTGGCGAGCAGTACTTC.

This sequence joins TRBV11-3 and TRBJ2-7; 7 bases agree with TRBD1. V gave up 5 bases and J gave up 2 bases; unmatched junction bases: 3. CDR1 is SGHNT, CDR2 YENEEA, per germline. The length of the CDR3 is 13 residues. CDR3 DNA sequence: TGTGCCAGCAGCCCGACAGGGCCCTACGAGCAGTACTTC. Residues: CASSPTGPYEQYF.

V and J are TRBV19 and TRBJ1-1; 7 bases match TRBD1. This CDR3 has 18 residues. The germline gives CDR1 LNHDA, CDR2 SQIVND (reference sequence). V trimming: 0 bases; J trimming: 0 bases; junction bases outside the gene matches: 10. CDR3 coding DNA: TGTGCCAGTAGTATAGATCTCGGCAGGGGGACAATGAACACTGAAGCTTTCTTT. The encoded protein is CASSIDLGRGTMNTEAFF.

The chain couples TRBV4-1 to TRBJ2-2, with 9 bases fitting TRBD2. The V and J ends lost 3 bases and 6 bases, in that order; junction bases with no gene match: 5. Germline V gene sequence: CDR1 MGHRA, CDR2 YSYEKL. The length of the CDR3 is 15 residues. This CDR3 is CASSQGSGGAGELFF. CDR3 bases: TGCGCCAGCAGCCAGGGTAGCGGGGGAGCCGGGGAGCTGTTTTTT.

CDR3: CATSPSAGAGELFF. The CDR3 DNA sequence: TGTGCCACCAGCCCTTCGGCAGGGGCCGGGGAGCTGTTTTTT. This sequence joins TRBV15 and TRBJ2-2; perhaps TRBD1 as D (6 bases). The CDR3 is 14 residues long. Per germline, CDR1 LNHNV and CDR2 YYDKDF (reference sequence). Trimming cost V 5 bases and J 6 bases, with 13 bases left between them.

The rearrangement uses TRBV27 and TRBJ2-1, with a possible D match to TRBD1 (5 bases). CDR1 and CDR2 from the germline V gene are MNHEY and SMNVEV (reference sequence). The CDR3 is made up of 14 amino acids. V was clipped by 3 bases and J by 5 bases, with 11 bases between them. CDR3 amino acids: CASSFSRADNEQFF. The CDR3 DNA is TGTGCCAGCAGTTTTAGCAGGGCGGACAATGAGCAGTTCTTC.

The rearrangement links TRBV4-1 to TRBJ1-4; D is possibly TRBD1 (5 bases). This CDR3 has 14 residues. Germline CDR1 is MGHRA and CDR2 is YSYEKL. V was clipped by 5 bases and J by 6 bases, with 13 bases between them. The CDR3 reads CASSYWGGDEKLFF. CDR3 DNA sequence: TGCGCCAGCAGCTATTGGGGGGGTGATGAAAAACTGTTTTTT.

This clone was seen a handful of times. The gene calls are TRBV7-6 and TRBJ2-2; D ambiguous. Looked up from germline, CDR1 is SGHVS and CDR2 is FNYEAQ. The CDR3 covers 12 residues. Deletions cut 1 base from V and 7 bases from J, with 4 bases between. CDR3 protein: CASSLDGGELFF. In nucleotides, the CDR3 is TGTGCCAGCAGCTTAGATGGCGGGGAGCTGTTTTTT.

This chain joins TRBV10-2 and TRBJ2-3; D is unclear. Germline-derived CDR1 and CDR2 are WSHSY and SAAADI. The V and J ends lost 0 bases and 1 base respectively, with 8 bases between them. There are 15 residues in the CDR3. The CDR3 DNA is TGCGCCAGCAGTGAGTCCTGGGTTGGCACAGATACGCAGTATTTT. This encodes CASSESWVGTDTQYF.

This clone was seen just once. The V gene is TRBV10-3, the J gene TRBJ1-5; D ambiguous. The CDR3 contains 13 residues. Germline CDR1 reads ENHRY; CDR2 reads SYGVKD. V was trimmed by 6 bases and J by 6 bases, leaving 12 bases between them. The CDR3 reads CAISEAQTQPQHF. The CDR3 DNA sequence: TGTGCCATCAGCGAGGCCCAGACTCAGCCCCAGCATTTT.

The chain combines TRBV11-2 with TRBJ2-5, with TRBD2 identical over 12 bases. The CDR3 extends over 16 amino acids. V lost 5 bases to trimming and J lost 0 bases; unmatched junction nucleotides: 4. Germline V gene data show CDR1 as SGHAT and CDR2 as FQNNGV. CDR3: CASSSTSGGYQETQYF. CDR3 coding DNA: TGTGCCAGCAGCAGTACTAGCGGGGGGTACCAAGAGACCCAGTACTTC.

Written as DNA, the CDR3 is TGTGCCGGAGGAAAGGGGCAAAGCGCGCTGGTGAGCTATGGCTACACCTTC. It codes for CAGGKGQSALVSYGYTF. The chain combines TRBV7-9 with TRBJ1-2; the D gene is possibly TRBD1 (5 bases). The CDR3 runs 17 residues. CDR1 SEHNR and CDR2 FQNEAQ come from the germline V gene (reference sequence). The V gene lost 11 bases and the J gene lost 4 bases, with 29 bases spanning the gap.

In its sample, this clone was seen once. V gene TRBV6-5 combines with J gene TRBJ2-1; D is unclear. This CDR3 region has 12 residues. V dropped 2 bases and J dropped 7 bases, with 6 bases sitting between them. Germline CDR1 and CDR2: MNHEY and SVGAGI. The CDR3 nucleotides are TGTGCCAGCAGTTACGACGGGAATGAGCAGTTCTTC. Protein: CASSYDGNEQFF.

The J gene is TRBJ2-7, the V gene TRBV7-9; D may be TRBD1 (5 bases). CDR1 is SEHNR and CDR2 is FQNEAQ in the germline V gene (reference sequence). V gave up 6 bases and J gave up 1 base, with 10 bases separating them. CDR3 size: 13 residues. The chain's CDR3 is CASRWGPSYEQYF. In DNA, the CDR3 is TGTGCCAGCAGATGGGGCCCTTCCTACGAGCAGTACTTC.

This rearrangement joins TRBV7-9 to TRBJ2-5, with 10 nucleotides matching TRBD1. V lost 0 bases to trimming and J lost 4 bases; unmatched junction nucleotides: 2. Germline lookup yields CDR1 SEHNR and CDR2 FQNEAQ (reference sequence). The CDR3 is made up of 15 amino acids. The CDR3 coding sequence is TGTGCCAGCAGCTTAGCGGGACAGGGGCGAGAGACCCAGTACTTC. Translation gives CASSLAGQGRETQYF. Combining the CDR3 with reference TRBV7-9 and TRBJ2-5 gives the whole variable domain DTGVSQNPRHKITKRGQNVTFRCDPISEHNRLYWYRQTLGQGPEFLTYFQNEAQLEKSRLLSDRFSAERPKGSFSTLEIQRTEQGDSAMYLCASSLAGQGRETQYFGPGTRLLVL.